The 2 T cell receptor beta chains below were found in one sample sequenced in a study of patients and donors after allogeneic stem cell transplantation. TCRdb re-derived calls from the RT-PCR reads in MiXCR, one entry per CDR3 protein. The sample lists 920,000 or so distinct CDR3 sequences, over 15% occurring once. Sequencing was done on a sample of blood, either unsorted or a sorted T cell fraction (not recorded which). The receptor source for this set is a human donor who was either an allogeneic HSCT recipient or a stem cell or donor lymphocyte infusion donor (not recorded which). It is not recorded whose cells these are; they may come from a transplant donor.

This clonotype was counted only a few times. This chain uses TRBV11-3 with TRBJ2-3; D is unclear. Trimming removed 5 bases at V and 4 bases at J, with 10 bases between. The CDR3 runs to 13 residues. From germline, CDR1 is SGHNT and CDR2 YENEEA. The CDR3 DNA sequence: TGTGCCAGCAGCGGGCGTGGGTCAGATACGCAGTATTTT. Amino acids: CASSGRGSDTQYF.

The chain combines TRBV12-3 or TRBV12-4 with TRBJ2-1, with D tentatively TRBD1 (6 bases). This CDR3 is built from 13 residues. Between the trimmed V and J ends, which lost 5 bases and 7 bases, there was a span of 12 bases. The CDR3 nucleotides are TGTGCCAGCAGTGGTACAGGGCCGAATGAGCAGTTCTTC. This codes for CASSGTGPNEQFF.